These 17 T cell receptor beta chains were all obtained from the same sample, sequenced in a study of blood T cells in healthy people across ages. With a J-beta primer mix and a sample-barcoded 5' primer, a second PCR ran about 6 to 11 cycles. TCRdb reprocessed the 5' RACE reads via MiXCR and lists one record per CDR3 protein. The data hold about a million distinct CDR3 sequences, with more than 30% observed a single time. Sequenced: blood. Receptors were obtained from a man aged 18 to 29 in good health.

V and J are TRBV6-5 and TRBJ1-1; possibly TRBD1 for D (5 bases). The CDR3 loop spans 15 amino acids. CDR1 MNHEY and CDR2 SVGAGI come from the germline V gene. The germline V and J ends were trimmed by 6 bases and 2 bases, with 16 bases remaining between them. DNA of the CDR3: TGTGCCAGCAGGAACGGGGGGGGAGGAAACACTGAAGCTTTCTTT. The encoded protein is CASRNGGGGNTEAFF.

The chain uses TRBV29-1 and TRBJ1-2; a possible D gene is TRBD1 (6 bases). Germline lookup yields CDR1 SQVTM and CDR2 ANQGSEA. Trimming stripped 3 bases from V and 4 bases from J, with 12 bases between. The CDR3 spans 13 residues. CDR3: CSVEGGQSYGYTF. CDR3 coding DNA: TGCAGCGTTGAGGGTGGACAGTCCTATGGCTACACCTTC.

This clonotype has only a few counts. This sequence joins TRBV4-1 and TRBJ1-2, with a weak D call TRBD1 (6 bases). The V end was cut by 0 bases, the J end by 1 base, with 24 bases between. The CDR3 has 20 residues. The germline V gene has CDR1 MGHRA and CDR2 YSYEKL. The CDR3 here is CASSQERRGADKNDNYGYTF. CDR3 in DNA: TGCGCCAGCAGCCAAGAGCGTCGGGGGGCGGATAAAAACGATAACTATGGCTACACCTTC.

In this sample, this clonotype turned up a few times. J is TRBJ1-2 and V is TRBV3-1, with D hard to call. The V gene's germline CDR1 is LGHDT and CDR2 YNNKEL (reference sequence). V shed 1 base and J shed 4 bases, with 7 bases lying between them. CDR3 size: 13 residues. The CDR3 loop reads CASSQVLPYGYTF. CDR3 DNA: TGTGCCAGCAGCCAAGTCCTACCCTATGGCTACACCTTC.

The CDR3 DNA follows: TGTGCCAGCAGCCAAGGTTCCCCCGGCGGAGCGAACACCGGGGAGCTGTTTTTT. Protein product: CASSQGSPGGANTGELFF. The chain has TRBV3-1 and TRBJ2-2; no firm D call. CDR1 and CDR2 from the germline V gene are LGHDT and YNNKEL (reference sequence). The CDR3 length is 18 residues. Deletions cut 1 base from V and 0 bases from J, with 15 bases between.

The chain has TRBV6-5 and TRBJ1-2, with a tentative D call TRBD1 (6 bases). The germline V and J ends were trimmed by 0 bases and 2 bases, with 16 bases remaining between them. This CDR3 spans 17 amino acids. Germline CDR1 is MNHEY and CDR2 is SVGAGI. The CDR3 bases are TGTGCCAGCAGTTACTCCCGGTTGGCAGGGGACAACTATGGCTACACCTTC. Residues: CASSYSRLAGDNYGYTF.

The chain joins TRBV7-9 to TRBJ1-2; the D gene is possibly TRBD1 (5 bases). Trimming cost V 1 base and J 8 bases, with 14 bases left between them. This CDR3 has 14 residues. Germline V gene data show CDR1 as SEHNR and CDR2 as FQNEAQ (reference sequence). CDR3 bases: TGTGCCAGCAGCTTAGAGGGGATCCCTAACGGCTACACCTTC. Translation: CASSLEGIPNGYTF.

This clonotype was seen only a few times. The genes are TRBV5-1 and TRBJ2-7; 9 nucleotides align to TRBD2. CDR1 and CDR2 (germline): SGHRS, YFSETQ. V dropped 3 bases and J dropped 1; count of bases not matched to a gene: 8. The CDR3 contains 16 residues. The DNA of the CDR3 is TGCGCCAGCAGCTACCAGGCTAGCGGGATTTCCTACGAGCAGTACTTC. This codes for CASSYQASGISYEQYF.

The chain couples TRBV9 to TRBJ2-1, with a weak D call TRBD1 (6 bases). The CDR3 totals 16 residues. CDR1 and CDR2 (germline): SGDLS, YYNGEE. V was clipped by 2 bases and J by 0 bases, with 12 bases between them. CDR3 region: CASSVAAQGSYNEQFF. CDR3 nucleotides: TGTGCCAGCAGCGTTGCGGCACAGGGCTCCTACAATGAGCAGTTCTTC.

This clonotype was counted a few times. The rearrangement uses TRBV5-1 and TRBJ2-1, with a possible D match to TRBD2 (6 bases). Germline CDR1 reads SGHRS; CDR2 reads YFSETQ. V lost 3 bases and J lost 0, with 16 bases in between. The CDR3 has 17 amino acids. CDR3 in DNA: TGCGCCAGCAGCTCGTTACAAGGACTATACTCCTACAATGAGCAGTTCTTC. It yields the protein CASSSLQGLYSYNEQFF.

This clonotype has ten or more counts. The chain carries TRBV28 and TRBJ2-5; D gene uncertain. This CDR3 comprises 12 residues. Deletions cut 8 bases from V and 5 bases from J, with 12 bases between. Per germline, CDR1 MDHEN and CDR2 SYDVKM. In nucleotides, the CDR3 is TGTGCCAGCGGTCCCTCTCCGGAGACCCAGTACTTC. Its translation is CASGPSPETQYF.

CDR3 DNA sequence: TGTGCCAGCAGTTTAGCGCTTAGGACTAGGCAGTTCTTC. This gives the protein CASSLALRTRQFF. V and J are TRBV12-3 or TRBV12-4 and TRBJ2-1; 7 nucleotides line up with TRBD2. The trim removed 0 bases at V and 12 bases at J, leaving 5 bases unmatched. The CDR3 is made up of 13 amino acids.

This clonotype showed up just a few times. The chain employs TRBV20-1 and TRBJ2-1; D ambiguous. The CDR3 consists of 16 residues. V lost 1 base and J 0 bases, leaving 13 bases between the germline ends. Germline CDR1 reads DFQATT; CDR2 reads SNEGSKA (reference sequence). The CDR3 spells CSARVVDSGSYNEQFF. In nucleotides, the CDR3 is TGCAGTGCTAGAGTAGTCGACTCGGGCTCCTACAATGAGCAGTTCTTC.

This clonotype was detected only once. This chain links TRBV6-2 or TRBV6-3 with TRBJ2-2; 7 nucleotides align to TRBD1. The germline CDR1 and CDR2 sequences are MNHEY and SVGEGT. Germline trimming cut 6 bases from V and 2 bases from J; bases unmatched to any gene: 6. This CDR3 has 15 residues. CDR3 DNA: TGTGCCAGCAGACAGGGACAGCACAACACCGGGGAGCTGTTTTTT. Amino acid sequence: CASRQGQHNTGELFF.

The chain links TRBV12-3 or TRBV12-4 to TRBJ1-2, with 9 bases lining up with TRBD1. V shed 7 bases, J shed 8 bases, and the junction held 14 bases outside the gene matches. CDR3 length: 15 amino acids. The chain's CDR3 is CASTSPMTGGAGYTF. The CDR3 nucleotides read TGTGCCAGCACCTCACCCATGACAGGGGGTGCGGGCTACACCTTC.

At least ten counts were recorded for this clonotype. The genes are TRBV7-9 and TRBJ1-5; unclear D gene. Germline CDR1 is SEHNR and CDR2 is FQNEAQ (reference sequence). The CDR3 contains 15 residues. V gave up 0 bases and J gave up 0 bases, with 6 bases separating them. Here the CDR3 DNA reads TGTGCCAGCAGCTTAGCTGGGTCTAGCAATCAGCCCCAGCATTTT. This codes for CASSLAGSSNQPQHF.

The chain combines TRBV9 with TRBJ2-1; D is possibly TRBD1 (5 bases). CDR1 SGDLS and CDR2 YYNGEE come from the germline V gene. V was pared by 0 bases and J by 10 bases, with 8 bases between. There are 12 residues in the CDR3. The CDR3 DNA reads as TGTGCCAGCAGCGTAGCTCAGGGAGAGCAGTTCTTC. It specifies CASSVAQGEQFF.